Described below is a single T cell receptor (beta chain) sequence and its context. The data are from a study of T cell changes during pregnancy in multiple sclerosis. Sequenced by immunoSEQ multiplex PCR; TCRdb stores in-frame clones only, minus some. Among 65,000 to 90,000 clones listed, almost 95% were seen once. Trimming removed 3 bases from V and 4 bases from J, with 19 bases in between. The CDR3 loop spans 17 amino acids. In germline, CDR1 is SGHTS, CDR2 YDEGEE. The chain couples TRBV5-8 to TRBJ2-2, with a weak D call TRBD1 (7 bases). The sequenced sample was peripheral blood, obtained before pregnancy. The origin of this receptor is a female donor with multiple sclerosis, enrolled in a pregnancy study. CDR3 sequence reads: CASSYWRGLLGTGELFF. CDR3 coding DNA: TGTGCCAGCAGCTACTGGAGGGGGCTATTAGGCACCGGGGAGCTGTTTTTT.